This T cell receptor (beta chain) stems from a study of T cells in Graves' hyperthyroidism and ophthalmopathy. Across the study: Blood was drawn when the patient was first diagnosed and still untreated. Study outcomes and limitations: Most expanded thyroid clonotypes above 0.001 also appeared in blood.

Researchers amplified the TCR beta CDR3 regions from RNA transcripts. First-round RT-PCR of the TCR CDR3 relied on the HTBI primer set. TCRdb re-called the multiplex PCR reads through MiXCR, storing one row per CDR3 protein. The table lists hundreds of thousands of distinct CDR3 sequences, roughly 14% of them singletons. This clonotype has ten or more counts. The target antigen is unknown. Predating any ophthalmopathy symptoms, the blood sample was taken at first hyperthyroidism diagnosis. The authors took PBMCs from over 8.5 ml fresh peripheral blood. The germline V gene encodes CDR1 MNHEY and CDR2 SVGAGI. V shed 4 bases and J shed 7 bases, with 7 bases lying between them. The CDR3 loop spans 11 amino acids.

The clonotype was recovered from a woman aged 25-40 years with Graves' hyperthyroidism that later progressed to Graves' ophthalmopathy. Material for sequencing was blood. The chain uses TRBV6-5 and TRBJ1-2, with D hard to call. This CDR3 is CASSSIGGYTF. CDR3 sequence (DNA): TGTGCCAGCAGTTCCATTGGTGGCTACACCTTC.